This paragraph covers one TCR beta chain sequence. The data are from a study of blood T cells in healthy people across ages. Primers used in a second PCR of about 7 to 12 cycles were a sample-barcoded 5' primer and a J-beta primer mix. TCRdb redid the calling of the 5' RACE reads with MiXCR, one entry per CDR3 protein. The table shows hundreds of thousands of distinct CDR3 sequences, with 40% to 50% occurring only once. Extracted total RNA amounted to at least 5.5 micrograms for each sample. This CDR3 has 15 residues. CDR1 is SGHTA and CDR2 is FQGNSA in the germline V gene. This sequence was found in a man aged 55 to 69 in good health. This rearrangement joins TRBV7-2 to TRBJ2-5; 11 bases fit TRBD1. Near its end, the DNA agrees better with TRBJ2-7, so the J call may be wrong. Sequencing input: blood. For the CDR3, the DNA is TGTGCCAGCAGCTTAGGGGACAGGGGGTACCACGAGCAGTACTTC. It translates to CASSLGDRGYHEQYF.